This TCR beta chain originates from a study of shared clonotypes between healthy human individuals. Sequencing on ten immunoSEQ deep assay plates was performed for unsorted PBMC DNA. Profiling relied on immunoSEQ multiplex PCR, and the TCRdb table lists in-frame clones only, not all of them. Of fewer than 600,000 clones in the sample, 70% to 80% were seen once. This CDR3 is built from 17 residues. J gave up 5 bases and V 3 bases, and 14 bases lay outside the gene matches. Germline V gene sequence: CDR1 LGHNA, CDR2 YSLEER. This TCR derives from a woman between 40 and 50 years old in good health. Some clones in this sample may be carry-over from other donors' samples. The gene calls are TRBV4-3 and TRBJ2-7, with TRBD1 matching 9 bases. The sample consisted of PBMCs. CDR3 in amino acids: CASSQYLRDRAIDEQYF. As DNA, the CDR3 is TGCGCCAGCAGCCAGTACCTCCGGGACAGGGCCATTGACGAGCAGTACTTC.